The rows below give T cell receptor beta chains drawn from one sample of a study of esophageal squamous cell carcinoma under preoperative chemotherapy. TCRdb recomputed calls from the PCR reads with MiXCR, one row per CDR3 protein. The repertoire includes about 15,000 distinct CDR3 sequences, approximately 50% of them detected once, and roughly 28% sits in the top ten. The specimen was obtained from a patient given preoperative chemotherapy. All receptors come from a human donor with esophageal squamous cell carcinoma. The donor label of this sample is uncertain. CDR3s include the opening cysteine and the closing phenylalanine or tryptophan. D genes are given only for firm matches. The size of a clone is reported for some rows only, either as once, few or many, or as a class for expanded clones.

D gene	V gene	clone size	J gene	CDR3 DNA	CDR3 protein
TRBD1	TRBV28	once	TRBJ2-1	TGTGCCAGCAGAAGACCGGGACAGGGGGGCGAGCAGTTCTTC	CASRRPGQGGEQFF
-	TRBV6-1	-	TRBJ2-7	TGTGCCAGCACGTGGGCCGAGCAGTACTTC	CASTWAEQYF
-	TRBV7-2	-	TRBJ2-1	TGTGCCAGCAGCTCGGGGGCAAGAGGACTTGGGGAGCAGTTCTTC	CASSSGARGLGEQFF
TRBD2	TRBV7-6	many	TRBJ2-5	TGTGCCAGCAGCTTAGAACTCGGGAGGGCCGGGGAGACCCAGTACTTC	CASSLELGRAGETQYF
-	TRBV7-2	-	TRBJ2-7	TGTGCCAGCAGCCGTGGAGGAGCGGGACAATACAATGAGCAGTACTTC	CASSRGGAGQYNEQYF
-	TRBV6-5	few	TRBJ2-3	TGTGCCAGCAGTTACTCCGCAGGGGATACGCAGTATTTT	CASSYSAGDTQYF
TRBD1	TRBV7-2	-	TRBJ2-1	TGTGCCAGCAGCTTAAGTTCGGGACAGGGGAAAAACATTCAGTTCTTC	CASSLSSGQGKNIQFF
-	TRBV6-4	many	TRBJ2-1	TGTGCCAGCAGTCCGGGACCCCAGAATGAGCAGTTCTTC	CASSPGPQNEQFF
-	TRBV6-1	-	TRBJ2-4	TGTGCCAGCAGTGAGAACTCTGACAAAAACATTCAGTACTTC	CASSENSDKNIQYF
TRBD1	TRBV5-4	many	TRBJ2-6	TGTGCCAGCAGCTCACCGGGACAGGGGGCTGGGGCCAACGTCCTGACTTTC	CASSSPGQGAGANVLTF
TRBD2	TRBV6-5	medium-sized	TRBJ2-1	TGTGCCAGCAGTTCTCCCGGGACTAGCTCCTACAATGAGCAGTTCTTC	CASSSPGTSSYNEQFF
-	TRBV7-2	-	TRBJ2-3	TGTGCCAGCAGCTTCGCGGGGCGGCGAGCCACAAATACGCAGTATTTC	CASSFAGRRATNTQYF
TRBD1	TRBV19	many	TRBJ2-7	TGTGCCAGTATGACCCTACCGACAGGGTCCTACGAGCAGTACTTC	CASMTLPTGSYEQYF
-	TRBV18	few	TRBJ2-7	TGTGCCAGCTCACAACGGGAAACCTACGAGCAGTACTTC	CASSQRETYEQYF
TRBD2	TRBV6-5	-	TRBJ2-2	TGTGCCAGCAGTTACGCGGGACTAGCGGCGAACACCGGGGAGCTGTTTTTT	CASSYAGLAANTGELFF
-	TRBV7-2	few	TRBJ2-7	TGTGCCAGCAGCTTAGGCTTGGGAGGGGGGATTTACGAGCAGTACTTC	CASSLGLGGGIYEQYF
-	TRBV10-1	-	TRBJ2-1	TGCGCCATCTCACCTGGGAGGAGTGAGCAGTTCTTC	CAISPGRSEQFF
TRBD2	TRBV11-2	-	TRBJ2-2	TGTGCCAGCAGCCCTCGACTAGCGAGAACCGGGGCGCTGTTTTTT	CASSPRLARTGALFF
TRBD2	TRBV5-1	-	TRBJ2-1	TGCGCCAGCAGCTTTGGTGACGGGGGAGGGCCAGGAGAGCAGTTCTTC	CASSFGDGGGPGEQFF
TRBD2	TRBV6-1	-	TRBJ2-7	TGTGCCAGCAAAGAATACAGCGGGAGTGGGTACGAGCAGTACTTC	CASKEYSGSGYEQYF
-	TRBV7-2	few	TRBJ2-2	TGTGCCAACGGCCTTCTGAGCACCGGGGAGCTGTTTTTT	CANGLLSTGELFF
TRBD2	TRBV7-7	-	TRBJ2-1	TGTGCCAGCAGCCCCGCCCTAGCGGAGCACTACAATGAGCAGTTCTTC	CASSPALAEHYNEQFF
TRBD1	TRBV7-2	-	TRBJ2-3	TGTGCCAGCACGCACCGCCAGGGGGTGTGCACAGGGACGCAGTATTTT	CASTHRQGVCTGTQYF
-	TRBV7-2	-	TRBJ2-4	TGTGCCAGCAGCTTGGGGCGGGGACGTGATAAAGAGATCCAGTACTTC	CASSLGRGRDKEIQYF
TRBD1	TRBV11-3	few	TRBJ1-1	TGTGCCAGCAGCTCCTACAGGGGGCTGACTGAAGCTTTCTTT	CASSSYRGLTEAFF
-	TRBV7-2	many	TRBJ2-1	TGTGCCAGCAGCTTTCGGGGCGGGACCTACAATGAGCAGTTCTTC	CASSFRGGTYNEQFF
TRBD2	TRBV30	-	TRBJ2-5	TGTGCCAGCCTCGGTTTTAACGGGAGGGCGGTTGAGCAGTACTTC	CASLGFNGRAVEQYF
-	TRBV7-3	few	TRBJ2-2	TGTGCCAGCAGCTTGGGGTCGGCTGGGGAGCTGTTTTTT	CASSLGSAGELFF
-	TRBV10-3	few	TRBJ2-1	TGTGCCACCAAGGAGGGGGAGCAGTTCTTC	CATKEGEQFF
TRBD2	TRBV7-2	many	TRBJ2-3	TGTGCCAGCAGCTTATGGGCGGGAGAAGATACGCAGTATTTT	CASSLWAGEDTQYF
TRBD1	TRBV6-2/TRBV6-3	-	TRBJ1-2	TGTGCCAGCAGCCCGGATGGGACAGGGTACGGCTACACCTTC	CASSPDGTGYGYTF
-	TRBV24-1	-	TRBJ2-3	TGTGCCACCAGTGATTTGGACTGGGGCACAGATACGCAGTATTTT	CATSDLDWGTDTQYF
-	TRBV7-8	-	TRBJ2-3	TGTGCCAGCAGCGAAACAGGGGGGGGAGACACAGATACGCAGTATTTT	CASSETGGGDTDTQYF
-	TRBV7-2	-	TRBJ2-3	TGTGCCAGCAGCTTAATCAGGGCAGATACGCAGTATTTT	CASSLIRADTQYF
TRBD1	TRBV6-1	medium-sized	TRBJ1-2	TGTGCCAGCAGGGGACAGGGGTATGGCTACACCTTC	CASRGQGYGYTF
-	TRBV7-3	-	TRBJ2-6	TGTGCCAGCAGCTCGAGGGGGGACTCCGCCTCTGGGGCCAACGTCCTGACTTTC	CASSSRGDSASGANVLTF
TRBD1	TRBV5-3	-	TRBJ1-2	TGTGCCAGAAGCTCCCGGGACAGTCAGTGTGTGTATGGCTACACCTTC	CARSSRDSQCVYGYTF
TRBD2	TRBV7-2	large	TRBJ2-5	TGTGCCAGCAGCTTAAGGCGGGAGCAGTACTTC	CASSLRREQYF
-	TRBV7-3	-	TRBJ2-7	TGTGCCAGCAGCACCGGTGAGCGTAACGAGCAGTACTTC	CASSTGERNEQYF
-	TRBV7-2	-	TRBJ2-1	TGTGCCAGCAGCTTAGACATCGGGGCAGGGCGGGACAATGAGCAGTTCTTC	CASSLDIGAGRDNEQFF
TRBD2	TRBV12-3/TRBV12-4	-	TRBJ2-7	TGTGCCAGCAGTTGGGGAGGGGCGGGGGGGTACGAGCAGTACTTC	CASSWGGAGGYEQYF
TRBD1	TRBV27	-	TRBJ2-3	TGTGCCAGCAGTCCCCCGGGACAGGCAGCCCGCACAGATACGCAGTATTTT	CASSPPGQAARTDTQYF
-	TRBV7-2	few	TRBJ2-7	TGTGCCAGCAGCCTACGAGGCGAGTTCGACGAGCAGTACTTC	CASSLRGEFDEQYF
-	TRBV12-3/TRBV12-4	-	TRBJ2-5	TGTGCCAGCAAGAGGATTTCGTCGTTAGAGACCCAGTACTTC	CASKRISSLETQYF
-	TRBV7-6	many	TRBJ2-5	TGTGCCAGCAGCTCATATCCACCGGCGGGCCGTCAGCAAGAGACCCAGTACTTC	CASSSYPPAGRQQETQYF
-	TRBV7-8	-	TRBJ2-5	TGTGCCGGGAGGTTAGCCCGCCGTGGCGCAGAGACCCAGTACTTC	CAGRLARRGAETQYF
TRBD2	TRBV27	-	TRBJ2-7	TGTGCCAGCGGGGGGAGCGGGGGCGGGGACTCAGATACGCAGTACTTC	CASGGSGGGDSDTQYF
-	TRBV23-1	-	TRBJ2-2	TGCGCCAGCAGTCTAGCGTATCCCGGGGAGCTGTTTTTT	CASSLAYPGELFF
-	TRBV7-2	-	TRBJ2-3	TGTGCCAGCAGCTTAGGGGGGGGGCGGAGCGAAAACACTCAGTATTTT	CASSLGGGRSENTQYF
TRBD2	TRBV7-2	-	TRBJ2-1	TGTGCCAGCAGTCAGACTAGCGGGAACTACAATGAGCAGTTCTTC	CASSQTSGNYNEQFF
-	TRBV11-1	-	TRBJ2-7	TGTGCCAGCAGCACTACTGACTACGAGCAGTACTTC	CASSTTDYEQYF
-	TRBV7-2	-	TRBJ2-5	TGTGCCAGCAGGCGGGGTCCTAAAGAGACCCAGTACTTC	CASRRGPKETQYF
TRBD2	TRBV7-2	few	TRBJ2-5	TGTGCCAGCAGCTCCCTACTAGCGCGTTACCAAGAGACCCAGTACTTC	CASSSLLARYQETQYF
TRBD2	TRBV12-3/TRBV12-4	once	TRBJ2-3	TGTGCCAGCAGTTTGCTACGGGAGGCGACAGATACGCAGTATTTT	CASSLLREATDTQYF
-	TRBV7-2	-	TRBJ2-5	TGTGCCAGCAGCCCGTACCGTACCGGGACACCCCTTACAGGGCAGTACTTC	CASSPYRTGTPLTGQYF